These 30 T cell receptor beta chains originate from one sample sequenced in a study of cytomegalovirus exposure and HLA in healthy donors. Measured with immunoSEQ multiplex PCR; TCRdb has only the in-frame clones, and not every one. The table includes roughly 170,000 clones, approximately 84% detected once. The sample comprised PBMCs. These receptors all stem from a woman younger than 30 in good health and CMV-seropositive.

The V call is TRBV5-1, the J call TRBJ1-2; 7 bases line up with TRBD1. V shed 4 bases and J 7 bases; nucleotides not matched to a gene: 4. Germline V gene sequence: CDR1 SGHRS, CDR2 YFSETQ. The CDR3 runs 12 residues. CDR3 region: CASSHDRAGYTF. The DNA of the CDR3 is TGCGCCAGCAGCCACGACAGGGCTGGCTACACCTTC.

The CDR3 DNA reads as TGTGCCAGCAGCGAGAGGGGGGGTAGCAATCAGCCCCAGCATTTT. This gives the protein CASSERGGSNQPQHF. The V gene is TRBV7-8, the J gene TRBJ1-5; the D gene is possibly TRBD1 (6 bases). The germline gives CDR1 SGHVS, CDR2 FQNEAQ. CDR3 length: 15 amino acids. Trimming shortened V by 5 bases and J by 0 bases, and 11 bases separated the two germline ends.

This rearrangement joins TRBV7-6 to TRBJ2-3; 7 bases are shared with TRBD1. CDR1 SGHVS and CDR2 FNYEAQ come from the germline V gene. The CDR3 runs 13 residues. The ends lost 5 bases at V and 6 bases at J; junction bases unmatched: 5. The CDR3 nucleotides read TGTGCCAGCAGCGCTATCAGGGGGGATACGCAGTATTTT. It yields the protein CASSAIRGDTQYF.

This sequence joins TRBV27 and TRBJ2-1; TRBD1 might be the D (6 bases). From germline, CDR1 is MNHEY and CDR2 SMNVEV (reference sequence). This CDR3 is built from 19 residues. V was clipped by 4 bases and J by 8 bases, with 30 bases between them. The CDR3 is CASSSVRPLSGQLAHEQFF. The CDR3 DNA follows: TGTGCCAGCAGTTCCGTACGCCCTCTATCGGGACAACTTGCCCATGAGCAGTTCTTC.

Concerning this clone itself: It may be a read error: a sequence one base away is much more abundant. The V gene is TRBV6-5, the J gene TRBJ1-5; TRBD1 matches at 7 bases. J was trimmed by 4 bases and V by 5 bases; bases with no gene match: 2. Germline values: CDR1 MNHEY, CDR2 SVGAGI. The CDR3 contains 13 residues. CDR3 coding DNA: TGTGCCAGCAGTCAACAGGGGAATCAGCCCCAGCATTTT. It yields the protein CASSQQGNQPQHF.

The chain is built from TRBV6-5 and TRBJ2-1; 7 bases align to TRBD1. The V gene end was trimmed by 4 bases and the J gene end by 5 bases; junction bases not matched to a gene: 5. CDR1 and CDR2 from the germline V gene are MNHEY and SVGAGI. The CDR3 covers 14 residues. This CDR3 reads CASSSTGPHNEQFF. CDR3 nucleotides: TGTGCCAGCAGTTCGACAGGGCCCCACAATGAGCAGTTCTTC.

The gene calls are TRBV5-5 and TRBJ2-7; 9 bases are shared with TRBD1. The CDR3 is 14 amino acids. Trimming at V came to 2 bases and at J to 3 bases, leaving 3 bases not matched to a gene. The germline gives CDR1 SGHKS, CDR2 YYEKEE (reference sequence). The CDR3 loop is CASSLTTGGYEQYF. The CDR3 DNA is TGTGCCAGCAGCTTAACGACAGGGGGCTACGAGCAGTACTTC.

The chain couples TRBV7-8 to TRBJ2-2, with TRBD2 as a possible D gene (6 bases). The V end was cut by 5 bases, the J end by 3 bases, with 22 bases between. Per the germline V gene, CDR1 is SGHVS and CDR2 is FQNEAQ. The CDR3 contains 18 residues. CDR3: CASSSIGLGLTHTGELFF. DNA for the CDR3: TGTGCCAGCAGCAGTATAGGCTTGGGACTTACTCACACCGGGGAGCTGTTTTTT.

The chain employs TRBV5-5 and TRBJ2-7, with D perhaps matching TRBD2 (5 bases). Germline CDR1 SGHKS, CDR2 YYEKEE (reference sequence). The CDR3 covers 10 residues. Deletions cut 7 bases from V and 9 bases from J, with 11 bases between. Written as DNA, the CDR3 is TGTGCCAGCGGACTGGAATGGCAGTACTTC. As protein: CASGLEWQYF.

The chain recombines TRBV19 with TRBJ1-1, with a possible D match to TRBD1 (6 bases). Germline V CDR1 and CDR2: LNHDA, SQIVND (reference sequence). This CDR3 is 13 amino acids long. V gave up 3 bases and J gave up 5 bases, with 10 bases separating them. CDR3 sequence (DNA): TGTGCCAGTAGTATGTTAGGGGGTACTGAAGCTTTCTTT. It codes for CASSMLGGTEAFF.

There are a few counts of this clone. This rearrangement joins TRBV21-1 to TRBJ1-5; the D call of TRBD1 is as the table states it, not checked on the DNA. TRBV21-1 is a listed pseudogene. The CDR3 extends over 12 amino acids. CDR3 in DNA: TGTGCCAGCAGCATCCTTTTCTCAGGGGGGCATTTT. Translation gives CASSILFSGGHF.

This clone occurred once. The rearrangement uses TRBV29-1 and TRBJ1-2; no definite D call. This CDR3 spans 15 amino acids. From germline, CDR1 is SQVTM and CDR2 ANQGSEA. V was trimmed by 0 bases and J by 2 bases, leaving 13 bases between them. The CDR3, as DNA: TGCAGCGTTGAAGATCGGAGAGGGAGGAACTATGGCTACACCTTC. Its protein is CSVEDRRGRNYGYTF. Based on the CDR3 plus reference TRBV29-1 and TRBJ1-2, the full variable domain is SAVISQKPSRDICQRGTSLTIQCQVDSQVTMMFWYRQQPGQSLTLIATANQGSEATYESGFVIDKFPISRPNLTFSTLTVSNMSPEDSSIYLCSVEDRRGRNYGYTFGSGTRLTVV.

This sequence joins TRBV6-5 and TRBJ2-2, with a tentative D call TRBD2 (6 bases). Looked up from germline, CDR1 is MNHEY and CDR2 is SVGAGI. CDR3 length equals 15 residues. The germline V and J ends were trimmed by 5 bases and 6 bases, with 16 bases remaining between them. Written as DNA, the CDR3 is TGTGCCAGCAGTCGGGAGTCGGGCACTTCCGGGGAGCTGTTTTTT. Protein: CASSRESGTSGELFF.

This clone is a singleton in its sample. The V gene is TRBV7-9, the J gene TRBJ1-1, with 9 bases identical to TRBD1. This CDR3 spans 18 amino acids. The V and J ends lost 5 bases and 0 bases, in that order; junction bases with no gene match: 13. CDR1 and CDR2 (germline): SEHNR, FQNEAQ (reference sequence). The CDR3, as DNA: TGTGCCAGCAGCCCACGGAGGGGACAGGGCTTTATGAACACTGAAGCTTTCTTT. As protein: CASSPRRGQGFMNTEAFF.

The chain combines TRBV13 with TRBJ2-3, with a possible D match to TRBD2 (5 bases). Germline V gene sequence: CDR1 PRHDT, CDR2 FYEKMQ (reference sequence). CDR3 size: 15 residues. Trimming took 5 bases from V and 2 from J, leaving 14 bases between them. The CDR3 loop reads CASSEKRRHTDTQYF. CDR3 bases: TGTGCCAGCAGCGAAAAGCGGCGGCACACAGATACGCAGTATTTT.

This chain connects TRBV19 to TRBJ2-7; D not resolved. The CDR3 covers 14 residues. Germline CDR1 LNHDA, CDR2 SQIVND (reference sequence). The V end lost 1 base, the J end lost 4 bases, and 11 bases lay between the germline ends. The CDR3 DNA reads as TGTGCCAGTAGTATAGCCGCCTCGAGTTACGAGCAGTACTTC. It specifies CASSIAASSYEQYF.

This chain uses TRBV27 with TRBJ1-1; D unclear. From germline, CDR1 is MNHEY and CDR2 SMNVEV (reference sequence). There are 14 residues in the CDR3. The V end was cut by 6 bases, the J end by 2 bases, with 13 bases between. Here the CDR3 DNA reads TGTGCCAGCAGGGCCGGCGGATCCAACACTGAAGCTTTCTTT. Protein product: CASRAGGSNTEAFF.

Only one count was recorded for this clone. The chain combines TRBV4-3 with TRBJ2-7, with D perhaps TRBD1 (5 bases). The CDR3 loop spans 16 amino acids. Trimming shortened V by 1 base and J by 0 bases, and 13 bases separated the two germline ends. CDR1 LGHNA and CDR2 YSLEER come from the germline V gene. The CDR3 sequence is CASSQAPTEPSYEQYF. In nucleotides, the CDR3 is TGCGCCAGCAGCCAAGCTCCGACAGAGCCCTCCTACGAGCAGTACTTC.

The CDR3 here is CASSAGQAGSPLHF. Here the CDR3 DNA reads TGTGCCAGCAGCGCCGGACAGGCAGGGTCACCCCTCCACTTT. The rearrangement links TRBV9 to TRBJ1-6, with 7 positions matching TRBD1. There are 14 residues in the CDR3. V lost 3 bases, J lost 10 bases, and 7 bases stayed unmatched. The germline V gene encodes CDR1 SGDLS and CDR2 YYNGEE.

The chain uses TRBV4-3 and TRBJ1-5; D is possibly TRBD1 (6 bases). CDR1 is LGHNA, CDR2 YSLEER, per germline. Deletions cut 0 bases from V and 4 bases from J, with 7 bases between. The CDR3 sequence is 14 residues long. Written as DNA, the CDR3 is TGCGCCAGCAGCCAAGAACAGGGTAATCAGCCCCAGCATTTT. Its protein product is CASSQEQGNQPQHF.

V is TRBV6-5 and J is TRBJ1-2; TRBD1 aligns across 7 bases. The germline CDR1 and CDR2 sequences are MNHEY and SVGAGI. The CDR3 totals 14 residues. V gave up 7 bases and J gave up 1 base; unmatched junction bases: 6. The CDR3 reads CASMGQNNNYGYTF. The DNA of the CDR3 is TGTGCCAGCATGGGACAGAATAATAACTATGGCTACACCTTC.

The CDR3, as DNA: TGTGCCAGCAGCGTAGTGGCTAGCGGGGGCTATTACAATGAGCAGTTCTTC. Amino acids: CASSVVASGGYYNEQFF. The rearrangement joins TRBV9 to TRBJ2-1; the match to TRBD2 covers 10 bases. The J segment lost 4 bases and the V segment lost 0 bases, leaving 7 bases of the junction unmatched. Germline CDR1 and CDR2: SGDLS and YYNGEE. This CDR3 is built from 17 residues.

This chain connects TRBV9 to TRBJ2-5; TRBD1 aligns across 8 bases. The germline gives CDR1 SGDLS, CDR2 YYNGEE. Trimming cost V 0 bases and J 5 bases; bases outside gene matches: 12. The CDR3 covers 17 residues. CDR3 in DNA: TGTGCCAGCAGCGTAGGGTCGTTGGGCAGGGGGCCGGAGACCCAGTACTTC. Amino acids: CASSVGSLGRGPETQYF.

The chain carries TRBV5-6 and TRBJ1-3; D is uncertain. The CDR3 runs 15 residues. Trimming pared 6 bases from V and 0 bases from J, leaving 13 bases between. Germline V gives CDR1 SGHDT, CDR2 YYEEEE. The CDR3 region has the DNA TGTGCCAGCAACGCGGGGATACTCTCTGGAAACACCATATATTTT. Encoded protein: CASNAGILSGNTIYF. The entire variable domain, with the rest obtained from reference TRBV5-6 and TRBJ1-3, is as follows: DAGVTQSPTHLIKTRGQQVTLRCSPKSGHDTVSWYQQALGQGPQFIFQYYEEEERQRGNFPDRFSGHQFPNYSSELNVNALLLGDSALYLCASNAGILSGNTIYFGEGSWLTVV.

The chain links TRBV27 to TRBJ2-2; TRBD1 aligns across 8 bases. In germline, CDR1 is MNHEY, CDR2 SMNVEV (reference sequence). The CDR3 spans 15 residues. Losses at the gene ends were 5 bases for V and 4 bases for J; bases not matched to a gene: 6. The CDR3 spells CASSANTGGTGELFF. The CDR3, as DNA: TGTGCCAGCAGTGCCAATACAGGGGGCACCGGGGAGCTGTTTTTT.

CDR3 protein: CASSNPKGYGYTF. The CDR3, as DNA: TGTGCCAGCAGTAACCCGAAGGGGTATGGCTACACCTTC. The J gene is TRBJ1-2, the V gene TRBV11-2, with a possible D match to TRBD1 (5 bases). The germline V and J ends were trimmed by 6 bases and 5 bases, with 13 bases remaining between them. This CDR3 contains 13 residues. Germline lookup yields CDR1 SGHAT and CDR2 FQNNGV. Full variable domain (remainder filled in from reference TRBV11-2 and TRBJ1-2): EAGVAQSPRYKIIEKRQSVAFWCNPISGHATLYWYQQILGQGPKLLIQFQNNGVVDDSQLPKDRFSAERLKGVDSTLKIQPAKLEDSAVYLCASSNPKGYGYTFGSGTRLTVV.

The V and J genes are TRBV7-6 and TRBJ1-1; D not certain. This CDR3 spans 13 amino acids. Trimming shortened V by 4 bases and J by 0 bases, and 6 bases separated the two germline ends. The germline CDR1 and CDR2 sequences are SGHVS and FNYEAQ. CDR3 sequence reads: CASSSYMNTEAFF. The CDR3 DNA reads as TGTGCCAGCAGCTCTTACATGAACACTGAAGCTTTCTTT.

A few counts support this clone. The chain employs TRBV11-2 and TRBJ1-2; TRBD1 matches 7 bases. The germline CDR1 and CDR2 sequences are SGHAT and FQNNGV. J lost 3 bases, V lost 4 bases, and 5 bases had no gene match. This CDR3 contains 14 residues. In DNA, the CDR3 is TGTGCCAGCAGCTATACCGGGACAGACTATGGCTACACCTTC. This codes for CASSYTGTDYGYTF. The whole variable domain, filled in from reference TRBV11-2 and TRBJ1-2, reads EAGVAQSPRYKIIEKRQSVAFWCNPISGHATLYWYQQILGQGPKLLIQFQNNGVVDDSQLPKDRFSAERLKGVDSTLKIQPAKLEDSAVYLCASSYTGTDYGYTFGSGTRLTVV.

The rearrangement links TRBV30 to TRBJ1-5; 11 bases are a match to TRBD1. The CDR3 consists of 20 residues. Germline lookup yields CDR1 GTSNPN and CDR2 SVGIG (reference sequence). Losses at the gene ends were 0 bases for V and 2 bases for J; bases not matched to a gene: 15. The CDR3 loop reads CAWSVVAGQGVGVGNQPQHF. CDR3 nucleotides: TGTGCCTGGAGTGTAGTCGCGGGACAGGGGGTGGGAGTGGGCAATCAGCCCCAGCATTTT.

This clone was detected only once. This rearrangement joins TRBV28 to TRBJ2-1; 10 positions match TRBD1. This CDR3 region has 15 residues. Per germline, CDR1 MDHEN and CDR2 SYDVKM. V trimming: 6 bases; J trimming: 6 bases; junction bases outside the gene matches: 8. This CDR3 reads CASSYAGTGVNEQFF. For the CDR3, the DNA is TGTGCCAGCAGCTATGCCGGGACAGGGGTCAATGAGCAGTTCTTC.